Presented here are 2 T cell receptor beta chains from one specimen sequenced in a study of OX40 agonist ivuxolimab in advanced cancers. Clones were read by immunoSEQ multiplex PCR, and TCRdb kept only the in-frame ones, dropping some. Among 100,000 or so clones listed, 89% were seen once. The material was CD4+ or CD8+ T cells sorted from blood, obtained in a trial of the OX40 agonist ivuxolimab. Receptors were obtained from an adult with an advanced solid tumor such as melanoma, head and neck, liver or kidney cancer.

The chain employs TRBV6-5 and TRBJ1-2, with D unresolved. Between the trimmed V and J ends, which lost 4 bases and 8 bases, there was a span of 17 bases. Germline-derived CDR1 and CDR2 are MNHEY and SVGAGI. There are 14 residues in the CDR3. The CDR3 DNA reads as TGTGCCAGCAGTTCCGCGGTCCCCACGGGAGGCTACACCTTC. This sequence encodes CASSSAVPTGGYTF.

With regard to this clone: Its ends do not fully match the called genes, so a read error is possible. The V and J genes are TRBV25-1 and TRBJ2-6; TRBD1 matches 8 bases. From germline, CDR1 is MGHDK and CDR2 SYGVNS. The CDR3 totals 16 residues. CDR3 residues: CASSTKRTQGADVLTF. The CDR3, as DNA: TGTGCCAGCAGTACCAAACGTACGCAGGGGGCCGACGTCCTGACTTTC.